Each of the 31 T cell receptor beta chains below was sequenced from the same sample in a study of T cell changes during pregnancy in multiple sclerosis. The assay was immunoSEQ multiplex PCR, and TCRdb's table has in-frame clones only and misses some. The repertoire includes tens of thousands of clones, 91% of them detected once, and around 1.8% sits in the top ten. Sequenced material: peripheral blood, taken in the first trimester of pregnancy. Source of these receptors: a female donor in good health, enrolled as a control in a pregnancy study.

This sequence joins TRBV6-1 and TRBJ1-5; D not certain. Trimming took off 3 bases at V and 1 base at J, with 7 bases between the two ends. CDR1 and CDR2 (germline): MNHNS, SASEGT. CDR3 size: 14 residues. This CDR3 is CASSDSGSNQPQHF. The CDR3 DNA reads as TGTGCCAGCAGTGATTCCGGGAGCAATCAGCCCCAGCATTTT.

CDR3 coding DNA: TGTGCCAGCAGCTTGGGGCAGGCCCAAAATCAGCCCCAGCATTTT. It encodes CASSLGQAQNQPQHF. V usage is TRBV7-2 and J usage is TRBJ1-5, with a possible D match to TRBD1 (5 bases). CDR3 size: 15 residues. From germline, CDR1 is SGHTA and CDR2 FQGNSA. V was cut by 3 bases and J by 4 bases, with 13 bases left in between.

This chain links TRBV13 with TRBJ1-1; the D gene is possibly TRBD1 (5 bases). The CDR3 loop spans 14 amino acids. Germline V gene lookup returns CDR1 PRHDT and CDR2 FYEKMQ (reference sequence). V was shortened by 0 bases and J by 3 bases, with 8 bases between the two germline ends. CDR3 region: CASSLGPGHTEAFF. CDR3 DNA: TGTGCCAGCAGCTTAGGGCCAGGGCACACTGAAGCTTTCTTT.

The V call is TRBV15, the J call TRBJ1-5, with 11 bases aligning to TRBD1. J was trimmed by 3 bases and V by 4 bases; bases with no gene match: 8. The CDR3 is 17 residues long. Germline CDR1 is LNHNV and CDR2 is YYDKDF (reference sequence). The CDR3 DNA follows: TGTGCCACCAGCAAACTTGGACAGGGGGCCTACAATCAGCCCCAGCATTTT. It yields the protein CATSKLGQGAYNQPQHF.

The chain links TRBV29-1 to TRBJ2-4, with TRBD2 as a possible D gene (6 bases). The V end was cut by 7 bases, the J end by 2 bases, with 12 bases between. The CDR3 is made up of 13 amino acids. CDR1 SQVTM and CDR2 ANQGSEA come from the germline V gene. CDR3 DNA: TGCAGCGCCCTGGGGGGTCCCAAAAACATTCAGTACTTC. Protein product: CSALGGPKNIQYF.

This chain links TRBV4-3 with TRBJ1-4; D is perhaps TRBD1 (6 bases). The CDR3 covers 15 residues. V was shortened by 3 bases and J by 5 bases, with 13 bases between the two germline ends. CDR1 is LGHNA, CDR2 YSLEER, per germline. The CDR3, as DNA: TGCGCCAGCAGCCAGGGGGCCGTGACAAATGAAAAACTGTTTTTT. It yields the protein CASSQGAVTNEKLFF.

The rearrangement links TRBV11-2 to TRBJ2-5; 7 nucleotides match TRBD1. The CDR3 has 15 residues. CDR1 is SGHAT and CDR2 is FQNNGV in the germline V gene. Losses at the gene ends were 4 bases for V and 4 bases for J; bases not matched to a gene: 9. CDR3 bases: TGTGCCAGCAGCTCGGGACAGTCAGGGAGAGAGACCCAGTACTTC. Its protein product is CASSSGQSGRETQYF.

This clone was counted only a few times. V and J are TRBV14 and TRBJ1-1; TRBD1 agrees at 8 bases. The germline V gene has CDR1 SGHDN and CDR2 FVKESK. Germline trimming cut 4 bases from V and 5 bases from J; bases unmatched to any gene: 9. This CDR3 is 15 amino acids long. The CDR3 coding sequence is TGTGCCAGCAGCCTACAAACAGGGGGAGGAACTGAAGCTTTCTTT. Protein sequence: CASSLQTGGGTEAFF.

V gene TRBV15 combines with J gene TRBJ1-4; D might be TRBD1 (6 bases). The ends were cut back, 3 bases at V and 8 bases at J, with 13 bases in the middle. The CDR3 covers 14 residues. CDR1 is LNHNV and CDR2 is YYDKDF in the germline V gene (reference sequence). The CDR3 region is CATSSWGLKEKLFF. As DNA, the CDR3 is TGTGCCACCAGCAGTTGGGGGCTAAAGGAAAAACTGTTTTTT.

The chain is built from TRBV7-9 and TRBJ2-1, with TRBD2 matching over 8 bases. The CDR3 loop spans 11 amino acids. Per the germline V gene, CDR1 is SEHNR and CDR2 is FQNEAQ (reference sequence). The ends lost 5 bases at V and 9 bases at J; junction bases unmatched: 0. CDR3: CASSRGGEQFF. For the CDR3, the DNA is TGTGCCAGCAGCCGGGGGGGTGAGCAGTTCTTC. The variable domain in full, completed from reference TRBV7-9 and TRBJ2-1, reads DTGVSQNPRHKITKRGQNVTFRCDPISEHNRLYWYRQTLGQGPEFLTYFQNEAQLEKSRLLSDRFSAERPKGSFSTLEIQRTEQGDSAMYLCASSRGGEQFFGPGTRLTVL.

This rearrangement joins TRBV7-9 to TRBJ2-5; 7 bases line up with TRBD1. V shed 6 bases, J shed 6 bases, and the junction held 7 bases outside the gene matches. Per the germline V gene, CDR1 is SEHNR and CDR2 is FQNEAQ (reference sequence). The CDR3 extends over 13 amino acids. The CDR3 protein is CASSPGTEQTQYF. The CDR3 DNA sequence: TGTGCCAGCAGTCCCGGGACAGAGCAGACCCAGTACTTC.

CDR3 coding DNA: TGTGCCAGCAGCCCGGGGGTCTATAGCAATCAGCCCCAGCATTTT. Protein: CASSPGVYSNQPQHF. V gene TRBV11-2 combines with J gene TRBJ1-5, with D possibly matching TRBD1 (5 bases). Trimming took 5 bases from V and 0 from J, leaving 11 bases between them. This CDR3 is 15 amino acids long. The V gene's germline CDR1 is SGHAT and CDR2 FQNNGV.

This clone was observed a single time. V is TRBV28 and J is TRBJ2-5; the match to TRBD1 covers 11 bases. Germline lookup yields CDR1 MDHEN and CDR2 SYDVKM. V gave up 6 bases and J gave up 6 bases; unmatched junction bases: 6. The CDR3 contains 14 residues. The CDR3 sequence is CASRSDRGQQTQYF. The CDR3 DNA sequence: TGTGCCAGCAGGTCGGACAGGGGGCAACAGACCCAGTACTTC.

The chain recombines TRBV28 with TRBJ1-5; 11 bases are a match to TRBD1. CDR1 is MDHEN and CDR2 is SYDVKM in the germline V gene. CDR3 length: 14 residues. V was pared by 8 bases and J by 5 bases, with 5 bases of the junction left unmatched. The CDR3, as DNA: TGTGCCAGCGGGAGGACAGGGGGCTATCAGCCCCAGCATTTT. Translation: CASGRTGGYQPQHF.

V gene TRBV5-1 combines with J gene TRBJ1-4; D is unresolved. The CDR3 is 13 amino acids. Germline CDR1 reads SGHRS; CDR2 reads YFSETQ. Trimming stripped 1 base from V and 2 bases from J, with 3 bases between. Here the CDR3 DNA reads TGCGCCAGCAGCTTGCATACTAATGAAAAACTGTTTTTT. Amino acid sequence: CASSLHTNEKLFF.

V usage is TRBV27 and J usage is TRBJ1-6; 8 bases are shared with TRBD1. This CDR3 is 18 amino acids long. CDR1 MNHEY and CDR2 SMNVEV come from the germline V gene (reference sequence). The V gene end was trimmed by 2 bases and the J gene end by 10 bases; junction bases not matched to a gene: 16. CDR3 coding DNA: TGTGCCAGCAGTTTAGCTCCCCGTCCGGGGACAGGAGGATCACCCCTCCACTTT. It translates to CASSLAPRPGTGGSPLHF.

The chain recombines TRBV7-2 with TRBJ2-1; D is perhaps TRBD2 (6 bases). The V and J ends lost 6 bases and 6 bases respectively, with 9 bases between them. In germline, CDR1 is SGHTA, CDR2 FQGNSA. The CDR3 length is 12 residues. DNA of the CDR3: TGTGCCAGCAGACTAGCACTCAATGAGCAGTTCTTC. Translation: CASRLALNEQFF. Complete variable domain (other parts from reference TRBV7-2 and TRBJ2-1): GAGVSQSPSNKVTEKGKDVELRCDPISGHTALYWYRQSLGQGLEFLIYFQGNSAPDKSGLPSDRFSAERTGGSVSTLTIQRTQQEDSAVYLCASRLALNEQFFGPGTRLTVL.

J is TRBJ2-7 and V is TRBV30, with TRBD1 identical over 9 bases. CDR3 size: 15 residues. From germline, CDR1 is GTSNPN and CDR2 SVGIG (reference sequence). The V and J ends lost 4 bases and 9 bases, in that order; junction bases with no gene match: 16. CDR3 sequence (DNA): TGTGCCTGGAAAATCCGGGGACAGGGACGTTTAAGGCAGTACTTC. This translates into CAWKIRGQGRLRQYF.

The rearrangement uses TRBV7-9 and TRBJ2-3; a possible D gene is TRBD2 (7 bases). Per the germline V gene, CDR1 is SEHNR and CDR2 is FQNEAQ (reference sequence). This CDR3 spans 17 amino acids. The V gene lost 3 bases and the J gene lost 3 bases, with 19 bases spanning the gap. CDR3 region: CASSFRGGGGLTDTQYF. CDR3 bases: TGTGCCAGCAGCTTCCGAGGGGGGGGCGGCCTAACAGATACGCAGTATTTT.

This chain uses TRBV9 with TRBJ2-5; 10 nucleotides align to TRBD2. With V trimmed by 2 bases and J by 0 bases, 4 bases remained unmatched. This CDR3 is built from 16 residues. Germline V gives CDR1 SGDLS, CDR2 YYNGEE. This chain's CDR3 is CASSVGTSAYQETQYF. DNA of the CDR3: TGTGCCAGCAGCGTGGGGACTAGCGCTTACCAAGAGACCCAGTACTTC.

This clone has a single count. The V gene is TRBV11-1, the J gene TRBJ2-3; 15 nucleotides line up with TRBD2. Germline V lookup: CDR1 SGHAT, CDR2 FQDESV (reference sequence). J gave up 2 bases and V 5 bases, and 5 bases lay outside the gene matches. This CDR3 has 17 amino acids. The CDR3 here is CASSPGTSGGFTDTQYF. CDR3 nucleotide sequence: TGTGCCAGCAGCCCCGGGACTAGCGGGGGGTTCACAGATACGCAGTATTTT.

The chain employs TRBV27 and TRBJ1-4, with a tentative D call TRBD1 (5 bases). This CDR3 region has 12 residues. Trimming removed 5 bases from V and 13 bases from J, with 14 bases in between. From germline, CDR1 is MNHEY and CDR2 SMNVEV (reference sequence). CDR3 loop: CASSPPGHILFF. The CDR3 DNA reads TGTGCCAGCAGTCCCCCTGGACATATACTGTTTTTT.

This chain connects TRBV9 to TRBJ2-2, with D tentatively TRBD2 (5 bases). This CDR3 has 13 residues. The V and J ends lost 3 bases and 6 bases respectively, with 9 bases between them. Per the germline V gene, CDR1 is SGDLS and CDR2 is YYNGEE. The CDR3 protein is CASSAGSPGELFF. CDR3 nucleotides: TGTGCCAGCAGCGCGGGGTCCCCCGGGGAGCTGTTTTTT.

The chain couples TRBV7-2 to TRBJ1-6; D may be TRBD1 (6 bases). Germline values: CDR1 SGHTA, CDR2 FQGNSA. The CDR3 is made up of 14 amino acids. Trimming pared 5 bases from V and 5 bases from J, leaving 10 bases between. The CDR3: CASSTRQDNSPLHF. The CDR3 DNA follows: TGTGCCAGCAGCACGCGACAGGATAATTCACCCCTCCACTTT.

The CDR3 DNA is TGTGCCAGCAGTTTACGAAGGGGGCGGACCGGGGAGCTGTTTTTT. It encodes CASSLRRGRTGELFF. The chain recombines TRBV27 with TRBJ2-2; 7 nucleotides line up with TRBD1. CDR3 length equals 15 residues. V gave up 2 bases and J gave up 5 bases; unmatched junction bases: 5. CDR1 and CDR2 from the germline V gene are MNHEY and SMNVEV (reference sequence).

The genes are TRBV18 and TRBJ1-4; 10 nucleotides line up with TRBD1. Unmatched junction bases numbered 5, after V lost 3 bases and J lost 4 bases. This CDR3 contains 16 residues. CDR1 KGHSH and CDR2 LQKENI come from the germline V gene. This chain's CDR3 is CASSPGTGAFNEKLFF. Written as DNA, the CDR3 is TGTGCCAGCTCACCCGGGACAGGGGCATTTAATGAAAAACTGTTTTTT.

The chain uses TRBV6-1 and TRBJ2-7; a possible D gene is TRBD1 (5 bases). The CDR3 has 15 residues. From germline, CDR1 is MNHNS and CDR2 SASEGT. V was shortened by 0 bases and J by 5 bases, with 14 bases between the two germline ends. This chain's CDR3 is CASSEAGTGGDEQYF. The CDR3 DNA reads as TGTGCCAGCAGTGAAGCGGGAACAGGTGGAGACGAGCAGTACTTC.

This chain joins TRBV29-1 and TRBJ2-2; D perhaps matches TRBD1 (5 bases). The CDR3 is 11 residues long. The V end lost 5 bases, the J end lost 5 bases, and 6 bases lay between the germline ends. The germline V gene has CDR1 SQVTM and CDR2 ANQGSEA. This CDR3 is CSVQGTGELFF. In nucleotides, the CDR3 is TGCAGCGTTCAGGGAACCGGGGAGCTGTTTTTT.

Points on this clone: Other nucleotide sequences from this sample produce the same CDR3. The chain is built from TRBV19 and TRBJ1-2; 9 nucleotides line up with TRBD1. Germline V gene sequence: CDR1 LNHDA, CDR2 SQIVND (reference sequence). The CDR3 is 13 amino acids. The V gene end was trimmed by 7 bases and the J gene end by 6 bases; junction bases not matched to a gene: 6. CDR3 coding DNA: TGTGCCAGTACCCGAGGACAGGGGAATGGCTACACCTTC. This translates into CASTRGQGNGYTF.

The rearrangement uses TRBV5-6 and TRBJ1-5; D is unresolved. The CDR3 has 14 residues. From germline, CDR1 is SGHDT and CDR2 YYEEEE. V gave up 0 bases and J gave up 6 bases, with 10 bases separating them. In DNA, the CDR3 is TGTGCCAGCAGCTTGGCCGAGGGAGGTCAGCCCCAGCATTTT. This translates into CASSLAEGGQPQHF.

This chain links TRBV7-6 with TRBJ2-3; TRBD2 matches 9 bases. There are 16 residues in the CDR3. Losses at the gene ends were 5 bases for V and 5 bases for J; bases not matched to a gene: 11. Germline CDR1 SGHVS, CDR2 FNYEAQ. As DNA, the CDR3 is TGTGCCAGCAGCGGAGGGACTAGCAAGCCGAGAGATACGCAGTATTTT. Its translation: CASSGGTSKPRDTQYF.